This T cell receptor beta chain was sequenced in a study of OX40 agonist ivuxolimab in advanced cancers. Study details: The study treated patients with ivuxolimab, an agonistic anti-OX40 (CD134) antibody. The patients received ivuxolimab by intravenous route every 2 weeks at 0.01 to 10 mg/kg.

The CDR3 contains 16 residues. Trimming removed 2 bases at V and 0 bases at J, with 11 bases between. Germline assignment: CDR1 MGHRA and CDR2 YSYEKL. Some clones are missing from TCRdb's copy, which holds only in-frame ones; the method was immunoSEQ multiplex PCR. The sample consists of 50,000 to 65,000 clones, less than 95% of them appearing once. Blood was sampled at baseline, cycle 4 day 1, and cycle 7 day 1. The receptor comes from an adult with an advanced solid tumor such as melanoma, head and neck, liver or kidney cancer. This material consisted of CD4+ or CD8+ T cells sorted from blood, taken in a trial of the OX40 agonist ivuxolimab. The chain couples TRBV4-1 to TRBJ2-1, with D possibly matching TRBD1 (6 bases). The CDR3 reads CASSQPEQGSYNEQFF. The CDR3 nucleotides read TGCGCCAGCAGCCAACCCGAACAGGGCTCCTACAATGAGCAGTTCTTC.